This T cell receptor (beta chain) emerged from a study of blood T cell repertoires in COVID-19. Study background: PBMCs, B-cell-depleted T cells, or T cells provided the cDNA or gDNA that made up the material.

This clone was found once. Original data processing: Reference gene primer amplification in the assay estimated nucleated cell counts. The repertoire was sequenced with immunoSEQ multiplex PCR; TCRdb's copy has only in-frame clones and lacks some. V and J calls and clone size are copied from that table; D and trimming were computed from the DNA. Of 9,500 to 11,000 clones in the sample, approximately 90% were seen once. Sequencing was performed on peripheral blood. The TCR was taken from a human donor in a cohort sampled during active COVID-19.

The CDR3 here is CASSQDLKGQEETQYF. Written as DNA, the CDR3 is TGCGCCAGCAGCCAAGATTTGAAGGGACAGGAAGAGACCCAGTACTTC. V and J are TRBV4-1 and TRBJ2-5, with 8 bases that match TRBD1. This CDR3 has 16 amino acids. Looked up from germline, CDR1 is MGHRA and CDR2 is YSYEKL. The V and J ends lost 0 bases and 3 bases, in that order; junction bases with no gene match: 6.